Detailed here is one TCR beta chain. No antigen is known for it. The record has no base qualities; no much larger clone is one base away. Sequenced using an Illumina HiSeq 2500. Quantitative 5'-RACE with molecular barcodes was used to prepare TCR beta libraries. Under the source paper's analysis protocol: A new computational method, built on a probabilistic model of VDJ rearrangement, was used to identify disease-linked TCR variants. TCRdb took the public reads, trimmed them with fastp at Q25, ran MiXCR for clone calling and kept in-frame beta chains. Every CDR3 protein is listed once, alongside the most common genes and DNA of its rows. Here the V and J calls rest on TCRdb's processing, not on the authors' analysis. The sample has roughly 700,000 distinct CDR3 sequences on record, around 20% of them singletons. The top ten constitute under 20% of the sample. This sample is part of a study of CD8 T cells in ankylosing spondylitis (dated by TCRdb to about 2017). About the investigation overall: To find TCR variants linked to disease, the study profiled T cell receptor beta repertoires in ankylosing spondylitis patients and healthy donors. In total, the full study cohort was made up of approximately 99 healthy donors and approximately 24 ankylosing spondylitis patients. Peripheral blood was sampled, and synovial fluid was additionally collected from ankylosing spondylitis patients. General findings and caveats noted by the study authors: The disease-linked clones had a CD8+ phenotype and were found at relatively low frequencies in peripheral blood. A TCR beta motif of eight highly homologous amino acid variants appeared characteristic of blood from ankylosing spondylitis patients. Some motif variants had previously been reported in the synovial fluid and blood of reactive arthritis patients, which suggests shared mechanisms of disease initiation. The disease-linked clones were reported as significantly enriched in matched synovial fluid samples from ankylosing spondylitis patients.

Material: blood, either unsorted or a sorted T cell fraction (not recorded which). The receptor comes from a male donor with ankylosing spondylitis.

The CDR3 region: CASSTRGFDYGYTF. The DNA sequence is given as TGTGCCAGCAGCACCAGGGGGTTCGACTATGGCTACACCTTC. The V gene is TRBV7-2 and the J gene is TRBJ1-2; TRBD1 aligns with 7 central bases. Counted from cysteine to phenylalanine, this CDR3 has 14 amino acids. Just the 42-base CDR3 DNA is kept, in frame starting at base 1. Unmatched junction bases come to 6, with V trimmed by 5 bases and J by 3 bases. The CDR1 and CDR2 encoded by the germline V gene are SGHTA and FQGNSA.